The 11 T cell receptor beta chains below all came from one sample that was sequenced in a study of OX40 agonist ivuxolimab in advanced cancers. Assay: immunoSEQ multiplex PCR; the TCRdb copy retains only in-frame clones and omits some. The table lists around 100,000 clones, about 90% of them singletons, with 0.15% to 0.2% in the top ten. Sequenced material: CD4+ or CD8+ T cells sorted from blood, taken in a trial of the OX40 agonist ivuxolimab. The receptors come from an adult with an advanced solid tumor such as melanoma, head and neck, liver or kidney cancer.

The V gene is TRBV5-8, the J gene TRBJ1-4; 7 positions agree with TRBD1. The CDR3 is 17 residues long. The trim removed 2 bases at V and 0 bases at J, leaving 7 bases unmatched. Germline V gene lookup returns CDR1 SGHTS and CDR2 YDEGEE. The CDR3, as DNA: TGTGCCAGCAGCTTTGGCCAGGGGGGTACAACTAATGAAAAACTGTTTTTT. This sequence encodes CASSFGQGGTTNEKLFF.

The rearrangement joins TRBV14 to TRBJ2-3; TRBD2 aligns across 7 bases. The CDR3 loop spans 16 amino acids. With V trimmed by 1 base and J by 2 bases, 6 bases remained unmatched. The germline V gene has CDR1 SGHDN and CDR2 FVKESK. The chain's CDR3 is CASSQGPSGLTDTQYF. Here the CDR3 DNA reads TGTGCCAGCAGCCAAGGTCCTAGCGGACTCACAGATACGCAGTATTTT.

This clone has just one count. The CDR3 loop reads CASSAYAGTGNEQFF. DNA of the CDR3: TGTGCCAGCAGCGCCTACGCCGGGACCGGGAATGAGCAGTTCTTC. This sequence joins TRBV7-3 and TRBJ2-1; tentatively, D is TRBD1 or TRBD2 (5 bases each). This CDR3 comprises 15 residues. The germline V and J ends were trimmed by 5 bases and 7 bases, with 18 bases remaining between them. In germline, CDR1 is SGHTA, CDR2 FQGTGA.

The gene calls are TRBV18 and TRBJ2-1; 11 positions agree with TRBD2. The CDR3 totals 14 residues. J gave up 5 bases and V 3 bases, and 0 bases lay outside the gene matches. Looked up from germline, CDR1 is KGHSH and CDR2 is LQKENI. CDR3 nucleotides: TGTGCCAGCTCACCGGGACTAGCGGACAATGAGCAGTTCTTC. Amino acids: CASSPGLADNEQFF.

This chain links TRBV7-9 with TRBJ1-1, with unresolved D. In germline, CDR1 is SEHNR, CDR2 FQNEAQ (reference sequence). This CDR3 contains 14 residues. Between the trimmed V and J ends, which lost 4 bases and 0 bases, there was a span of 9 bases. The CDR3 nucleotides read TGTGCCAGCAGCTCCAGTACACTGAACACTGAAGCTTTCTTT. Residues: CASSSSTLNTEAFF.

The chain joins TRBV27 to TRBJ1-1; 7 bases agree with TRBD1. Per germline, CDR1 MNHEY and CDR2 SMNVEV (reference sequence). V lost 4 bases, J lost 1 base, and 0 bases stayed unmatched. The CDR3 extends over 13 amino acids. CDR3 nucleotide sequence: TGTGCCAGCAGTTGGGACAGGAACACTGAAGCTTTCTTT. This sequence encodes CASSWDRNTEAFF.

This rearrangement joins TRBV7-8 to TRBJ1-4; TRBD1 might be the D (6 bases). V dropped 5 bases and J dropped 0 bases, with 16 bases sitting between them. Germline V CDR1 and CDR2: SGHVS, FQNEAQ. The CDR3 runs to 17 residues. CDR3 DNA: TGTGCCAGCAGCCCCGGACAGCTTTTTACAACTAATGAAAAACTGTTTTTT. This encodes CASSPGQLFTTNEKLFF.

V and J are TRBV28 and TRBJ1-1; D ambiguous. V was shortened by 5 bases and J by 0 bases, with 13 bases between the two germline ends. The CDR3 runs 15 residues. CDR1 and CDR2 from the germline V gene are MDHEN and SYDVKM. The CDR3 sequence: CASSPPERMNTEAFF. CDR3 sequence (DNA): TGTGCCAGCAGTCCCCCAGAGCGGATGAACACTGAAGCTTTCTTT.

J is TRBJ1-1 and V is TRBV2; D remains ambiguous. Germline V gene sequence: CDR1 SNHLY, CDR2 FYNNEI. The length of the CDR3 is 13 residues. V was cut by 7 bases and J by 3 bases, with 12 bases left in between. The CDR3 region is CASTGRMYTEAFF. As DNA, the CDR3 is TGTGCCAGCACCGGGAGGATGTACACTGAAGCTTTCTTT.

The J gene is TRBJ1-1, the V gene TRBV7-3; maybe TRBD1 (5 bases). V gave up 3 bases and J gave up 1 base, with 9 bases separating them. CDR1 and CDR2 (germline): SGHTA, FQGTGA. This CDR3 has 14 residues. This CDR3 is CASSFRGPNTEAFF. The CDR3 DNA follows: TGTGCCAGCAGCTTTCGGGGACCGAACACTGAAGCTTTCTTT.

The chain joins TRBV4-2 to TRBJ2-2; D is perhaps TRBD1 (5 bases). V was pared by 0 bases and J by 4 bases, with 12 bases between. This CDR3 has 16 amino acids. The V gene's germline CDR1 is LGHNA and CDR2 YNFKEQ. The CDR3 reads CASSQELGVSTGELFF. The CDR3 bases are TGTGCCAGCAGCCAAGAGTTAGGGGTTTCCACCGGGGAGCTGTTTTTT.